One sample yielded the 15 T cell receptor beta chains listed below, sequenced in a study of CD8+ T cells in alopecia areata. Treatment of the sample: oral pan-JAK inhibitor, 5-10 mg twice daily. The authors extracted RNA and reverse transcribed it into cDNA as the sequencing template. Sequencing was performed with immunoSEQ multiplex PCR; in TCRdb, only in-frame clones are kept and a portion is missing. Of 150,000 to 250,000 clones in the sample, 55% to 70% were seen once. This material consisted of CD4+ T cells sorted from blood, taken at week 4, from a patient treated with tofacitinib. Receptors were obtained from a human donor with alopecia areata.

The genes are TRBV7-6 and TRBJ2-3; TRBD2 matches at 16 bases. Germline trimming cut 4 bases from V and 2 bases from J; bases unmatched to any gene: 12. The CDR3 consists of 20 residues. In germline, CDR1 is SGHVS, CDR2 FNYEAQ. This chain's CDR3 is CASSSIPPGLAGGNTDTQYF. CDR3 nucleotides: TGTGCCAGCAGCTCGATCCCGCCGGGACTAGCGGGGGGGAACACAGATACGCAGTATTTT.

CDR3 residues: CASQSDRGPQETQYF. The CDR3 DNA reads TGTGCCAGCCAGAGCGACCGGGGGCCCCAAGAGACCCAGTACTTC. The chain couples TRBV28 to TRBJ2-5, with D perhaps TRBD1 or TRBD2 (6 bases each). The V gene lost 8 bases and the J gene lost 1 base, with 17 bases spanning the gap. Germline V CDR1 and CDR2: MDHEN, SYDVKM. The CDR3 runs 15 residues.

The rearrangement links TRBV7-2 to TRBJ1-2, with 7 bases fitting TRBD1. The length of the CDR3 is 15 residues. The V and J ends lost 3 bases and 4 bases, in that order; junction bases with no gene match: 8. Germline loops: CDR1 SGHTA, CDR2 FQGNSA. This CDR3 is CASSFGQATVYGYTF. The CDR3 nucleotides are TGTGCCAGCAGCTTTGGACAGGCGACTGTCTATGGCTACACCTTC.

The chain couples TRBV2 to TRBJ1-6; D uncertain. Germline V lookup: CDR1 SNHLY, CDR2 FYNNEI. The V end was cut by 10 bases, the J end by 7 bases, with 14 bases between. The CDR3 has 13 amino acids. CDR3 nucleotide sequence: TGTGCCACAGCGCCCGGAATGAATTCACCCCTCCACTTT. It is translated as CATAPGMNSPLHF.

The rearrangement uses TRBV13 and TRBJ2-4; weak D call: TRBD1 (6 bases). The CDR3 has 12 residues. V gave up 5 bases and J gave up 7 bases, with 9 bases separating them. Germline V gene data show CDR1 as PRHDT and CDR2 as FYEKMQ (reference sequence). The CDR3 sequence is CASSMGANIQYF. CDR3 in DNA: TGTGCCAGCAGCATGGGGGCGAACATTCAGTACTTC.

The chain couples TRBV19 to TRBJ2-1, with TRBD2 matching over 10 bases. Germline loops: CDR1 LNHDA, CDR2 SQIVND (reference sequence). This CDR3 region has 15 residues. With 4 bases clipped from V and 7 bases from J, the junction kept 7 bases outside the gene matches. CDR3 DNA: TGTGCCAGTAGTACATCTAGCGGGGGTGGGAATGAGCAGTTCTTC. The encoded protein is CASSTSSGGGNEQFF.

The chain couples TRBV5-4 to TRBJ2-5; D is possibly TRBD1 (6 bases). Germline CDR1 is SGHNT and CDR2 is YYREEE (reference sequence). The CDR3 length is 12 residues. V lost 1 base to trimming and J lost 5 bases, with 6 bases between them. The CDR3 here is CASSLRGETQYF. The CDR3 DNA is TGTGCCAGCAGCTTGAGGGGGGAGACCCAGTACTTC.

The chain couples TRBV30 to TRBJ2-2, with unresolved D. Germline CDR1 and CDR2: GTSNPN and SVGIG (reference sequence). V was pared by 1 base and J by 9 bases, with 9 bases between. This CDR3 region has 12 residues. CDR3 loop: CAWSEEPRELFF. The CDR3 DNA reads as TGTGCCTGGAGTGAGGAGCCGCGGGAGCTGTTTTTT.

The sample holds a few counts of this clone. V and J are TRBV29-1 and TRBJ1-2; TRBD1 is a possible D gene (5 bases). Trimming cost V 5 bases and J 4 bases, with 20 bases left between them. The V gene's germline CDR1 is SQVTM and CDR2 ANQGSEA. The CDR3 covers 15 residues. CDR3: CSVRASGPKSYGYTF. In DNA form, the CDR3 reads TGCAGCGTTAGGGCCTCGGGACCGAAAAGCTATGGCTACACCTTC.

The V call is TRBV18, the J call TRBJ2-7, with 7 bases identical to TRBD2. The germline gives CDR1 KGHSH, CDR2 LQKENI. J lost 4 bases, V lost 1 base, and 7 bases had no gene match. The CDR3 contains 15 residues. The CDR3 DNA sequence: TGTGCCAGCTCACCACAGAAGCGGGGCTTATACGAGCAGTACTTC. This codes for CASSPQKRGLYEQYF.

A remark on this clone: This likely comes from a read error, as the CDR3 has no conserved phenylalanine or tryptophan at its end. It is unclear where the CDR3 begins or ends on the DNA, so no DNA is shown, and the CDR3 is as TCRdb lists it. The V gene is TRBV5-6, the J gene TRBJ1-3; the D call in the table, TRBD1, was not verified against the DNA. The CDR3 spans 13 residues, counting both ends. CDR1 and CDR2 (germline): SGHDT, YYEEEE. The CDR3 protein is CASSSELLQALSL.

The rearrangement uses TRBV13 and TRBJ2-3; no clear D gene. This CDR3 comprises 11 residues. Between the trimmed V and J ends, which lost 5 bases and 3 bases, there was a span of 3 bases. Germline V gene sequence: CDR1 PRHDT, CDR2 FYEKMQ (reference sequence). The CDR3 DNA is TGTGCCAGCAGCCCGACAGATACGCAGTATTTT. Amino acid sequence: CASSPTDTQYF.

V gene TRBV19 combines with J gene TRBJ1-4; perhaps TRBD1 as D (5 bases). This CDR3 spans 13 amino acids. V lost 3 bases and J lost 14, with 16 bases in between. In germline, CDR1 is LNHDA, CDR2 SQIVND (reference sequence). This chain's CDR3 is CASSIDRDSLLFF. Written as DNA, the CDR3 is TGTGCCAGTAGTATTGATCGGGACTCCCTCCTGTTTTTT. Using reference TRBV19 and TRBJ1-4 for the parts outside the CDR3, the full variable domain is DGGITQSPKYLFRKEGQNVTLSCEQNLNHDAMYWYRQDPGQGLRLIYYSQIVNDFQKGDIAEGYSVSREKKESFPLTVTSAQKNPTAFYLCASSIDRDSLLFFGSGTQLSVL.

The chain combines TRBV5-1 with TRBJ1-1, with D perhaps TRBD1 (6 bases). This CDR3 has 14 amino acids. V lost 4 bases and J 2 bases, leaving 12 bases between the germline ends. Looked up from germline, CDR1 is SGHRS and CDR2 is YFSETQ. The CDR3, as DNA: TGCGCCAGCAGCACGGGACAACCTAACACTGAAGCTTTCTTT. It specifies CASSTGQPNTEAFF.

This clone is medium-sized (0.01 to 0.1%) in the sample. The CDR3 DNA is TGTGCCAGTAGGGAACAGGGCGATAACTATGGCTACACCTTC. Its translation is CASREQGDNYGYTF. V is TRBV19 and J is TRBJ1-2; possible D gene TRBD1, 6 bases. CDR3 length: 14 residues. CDR1 and CDR2 from the germline V gene are LNHDA and SQIVND (reference sequence). V was pared by 6 bases and J by 1 base, with 12 bases between.